The clone carrying this TCR beta chain was detected only a few times. These data come from a study of blood T cells in healthy people across ages. The authors ran a second PCR of about 7 to 12 cycles using a sample-barcoded 5' primer and a J-beta primer mix. TCRdb fed the 5' RACE reads into MiXCR, producing one record per CDR3 protein. The sample consists of some 1.4 million distinct CDR3 sequences, roughly 40% of them appearing once. Each sample yielded at least 5 micrograms of PBMC total RNA. CDR1 is MDHEN and CDR2 is SYDVKM in the germline V gene. Trimming took off 2 bases at V and 5 bases at J, with 9 bases between the two ends. This CDR3 contains 13 residues.

The source is a woman aged 18-29 years in good health. The sequencing input was blood. The V gene is TRBV28, the J gene TRBJ1-1, with D possibly being TRBD1 (5 bases). The CDR3 sequence: CASSLRKGTEAFF. CDR3 nucleotides: TGTGCCAGCAGTTTAAGGAAGGGGACTGAAGCTTTCTTT.